One sample yielded the 9 T cell receptor beta chains listed below, sequenced in a study of T cell clonality in common variable immunodeficiency. Clones were sequenced by immunoSEQ multiplex PCR, and TCRdb holds only the in-frame ones, with some missing. The sample yields about 28,000 clones, without any singletons. The source material was peripheral blood mononuclear cells. These receptors came from a person aged 18 to 70 in good health.

Points on this clone: The CDR3 goes on 3 residues after the read ends, and that part is filled in from the germline J gene. The V and J genes are TRBV20-1 and TRBJ1-2; 9 nucleotides align to TRBD1. V shed 4 bases and J 1 base; nucleotides not matched to a gene: 7. Germline lookup yields CDR1 DFQATT and CDR2 SNEGSKA (reference sequence). The CDR3 is 15 residues long. CDR3 bases read: TGCAGTGCTACGGGACAGGGCTCCCATAACTATGGC. Amino acid sequence: CSATGQGSHNYG. The whole CDR3 sequence is CSATGQGSHNYGYTF.

In this sample, this clone turned up many times. With the read ending 3 residues before the CDR3 end, the germline J gene is used to fill in that end. The genes are TRBV5-3 and TRBJ1-1; the match to TRBD1 covers 7 bases. TRBV5-3 falls under the ORF class, with uncertain function. The CDR3 runs 14 residues. With V trimmed by 5 bases and J by 4 bases, 8 bases remained unmatched. CDR3 bases read: TGTGCCAGAAGTCGATTCCGGGACAGCACTGAA. Protein: CARSRFRDSTE. In full, the CDR3 is CARSRFRDSTEAFF.

This clone was detected ten times or more. The read is 3 residues too short to cover the CDR3 end, so that end is filled in from the germline J gene. This sequence joins TRBV20-1 and TRBJ2-3, with D maybe TRBD1 (5 bases). V was shortened by 2 bases and J by 4 bases, with 7 bases between the two germline ends. This CDR3 has 12 residues. CDR1 DFQATT and CDR2 SNEGSKA come from the germline V gene (reference sequence). The CDR3 DNA, read in part, is TGCAGTGCTAGACAGGGCCCAGATACG. Translated, it gives CSARQGPDT. The complete CDR3 protein is CSARQGPDTQYF.

A remark on this clone: The CDR3 end lies 3 residues beyond the end of the read and is filled in from the germline J gene. The V and J genes are TRBV7-8 and TRBJ1-3; D unclear. Trimming took 0 bases from V and 4 from J, leaving 7 bases between them. The CDR3 totals 14 residues. Germline-derived CDR1 and CDR2 are SGHVS and FQNEAQ. CDR3: CASSLAGRGNTIYF. The sequenced CDR3 bases are TGTGCCAGCAGCTTAGCGGGCAGGGGAAACACC. Full variable domain (remainder filled in from reference TRBV7-8 and TRBJ1-3): GAGVSQSPRYKVAKRGQDVALRCDPISGHVSLFWYQQALGQGPEFLTYFQNEAQLDKSGLPSDRFFAERPEGSVSTLKIQRTQQEDSAVYLCASSLAGRGNTIYFGEGSWLTVV.

Points on this clone: The read stops 3 residues short of the end of the CDR3; the missing end is completed from the germline J gene. The chain has TRBV10-2 and TRBJ1-1; D not certain. Germline V CDR1 and CDR2: WSHSY, SAAADI. The CDR3 loop spans 12 amino acids. Trimming took off 6 bases at V and 3 bases at J, with 8 bases between the two ends. The DNA read from the CDR3 is TGCGCCAGCAGCCCCGTTTACACTGAA. The encoded protein is CASSPVYTE. The whole CDR3 is CASSPVYTEAFF.

On this clone: The read ends 3 residues shy of where the CDR3 ends; the end is completed using the germline J gene. The chain carries TRBV7-3 and TRBJ1-2; 8 nucleotides match TRBD1. This CDR3 region has 18 residues. V was clipped by 5 bases and J by 7 bases; unmatched bases: 21. Germline V CDR1 and CDR2: SGHTA, FQGTGA. CDR3 protein: CASSATGGQGASAAGYTF. Partial CDR3 DNA: TGTGCCAGCAGCGCCACCGGAGGACAGGGTGCCTCCGCGGCTGGC.

Notes on this clone: The read falls 3 residues short of the CDR3 end, and the missing part is taken from the germline J gene. This rearrangement joins TRBV2 to TRBJ2-5, with 8 bases fitting TRBD1. The CDR3 consists of 14 residues. Germline assignment: CDR1 SNHLY and CDR2 FYNNEI. V dropped 10 bases and J dropped 0; count of bases not matched to a gene: 7. CDR3 residues: CAKIGTGDQETQYF. The covered CDR3 bases are TGTGCCAAGATAGGGACAGGAGACCAAGAGACC.

Many counts were recorded for this clone. The sequenced fragment ends 3 residues before the CDR3 boundary, so the rest is inferred from the germline J gene. This chain links TRBV5-8 with TRBJ2-5; 8 nucleotides align to TRBD1. CDR1 is SGHTS and CDR2 is YDEGEE in the germline V gene. Trimming removed 4 bases from V and 2 bases from J; junction bases left unmatched: 4. This CDR3 has 14 amino acids. The covered CDR3 bases are TGTGCCAGCAGCCCCGGGACAGGTCAAGAGACC. It encodes CASSPGTGQET. In full, the CDR3 is CASSPGTGQETQYF.

This clone was picked up many times. The CDR3 end falls 3 residues outside the read, so it is completed with the germline J gene. The chain joins TRBV7-3 to TRBJ2-1; the D is unclear. Germline values: CDR1 SGHTA, CDR2 FQGTGA. This CDR3 has 12 amino acids. The germline V and J ends were trimmed by 3 bases and 7 bases, with 7 bases remaining between them. The CDR3 is CASSFDRNEQFF. The covered CDR3 bases are TGTGCCAGCAGCTTCGATAGAAATGAG. Using reference TRBV7-3 and TRBJ2-1 for the parts outside the CDR3, the full variable domain is GAGVSQTPSNKVTEKGKYVELRCDPISGHTALYWYRQSLGQGPEFLIYFQGTGAADDSGLPNDRFFAVRPEGSVSTLKIQRTERGDSAVYLCASSFDRNEQFFGPGTRLTVL.